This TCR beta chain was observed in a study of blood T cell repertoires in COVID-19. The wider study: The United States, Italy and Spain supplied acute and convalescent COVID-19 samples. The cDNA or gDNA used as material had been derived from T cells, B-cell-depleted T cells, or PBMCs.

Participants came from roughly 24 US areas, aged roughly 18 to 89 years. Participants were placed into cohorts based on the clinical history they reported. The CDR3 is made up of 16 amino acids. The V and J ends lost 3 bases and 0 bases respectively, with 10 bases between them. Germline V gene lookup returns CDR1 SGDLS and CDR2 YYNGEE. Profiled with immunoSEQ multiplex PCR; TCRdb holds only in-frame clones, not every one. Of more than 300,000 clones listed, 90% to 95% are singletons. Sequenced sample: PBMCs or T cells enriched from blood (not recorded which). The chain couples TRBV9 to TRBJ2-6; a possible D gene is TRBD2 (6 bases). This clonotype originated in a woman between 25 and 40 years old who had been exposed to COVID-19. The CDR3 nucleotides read TGTGCCAGCAGCGCAGGGACTGCCTCTGGGGCCAACGTCCTGACTTTC. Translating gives CASSAGTASGANVLTF.